This T cell receptor beta chain stems from a study of T-cell memory formation after mild COVID-19 (dated by TCRdb to the early 2020s). The study in broad terms: Most TCR sequence clusters were specific to one of the two donors. In a couple of donors, T-cell clones that expanded and contracted after mild COVID-19 were tracked by sequencing TCRalpha and TCRbeta repertoires over time. The cohort comprised two young, previously healthy adult volunteers, one female and one male.

Overall results and qualifications from the work: The study included only a couple of mild cases, and larger cohorts that include severe cases with pre-infection samples were judged to be necessary. Clones contracting from day 15 to 85 had balanced CD4/CD8 phenotypes, while a second wave expanding from day 15 to 37 was biased towards CD4+. Some responding clones were found in pre-infection memory, which suggests that pre-existing cross-reactive memory T cells took part in the SARS-CoV-2 response. Contracting CD4+ clones turned up mainly in the CM and EM memory subsets, whereas EMRA was where CD8+ clones were enriched. The second-wave clones that peaked on day 37 were not confirmed to be SARS-CoV-2 specific.

PBMCs were isolated by Ficoll-Paque density gradient centrifugation. The instrument was an Illumina NovaSeq 6000. TCRalpha and TCRbeta cDNA libraries were built by 5'RACE with constant-segment primers, adding sample barcodes and unique molecular identifiers. RNA was extracted from every sample with Trizol reagent. The libraries were amplified in two PCR steps, and the second step added a second sample barcode and Illumina TruSeq adapters. Libraries were sequenced on an Illumina NovaSeq with 2 x 150 bp paired-end reads. On the study's bioinformatics: With migec v1.2.7, reads were demultiplexed and then collapsed into UMI-guided consensus sequences. Using mixcr v2.1.11, UMI consensuses were aligned to TRA and TRB V and J templates and then assembled into clonotypes. Expanded or contracted clonotypes were those called significant by both edgeR and NoisET, with noise models trained on biological replicates. For edgeR calls, the thresholds were a false discovery rate-adjusted p below 0.01 and a log2 fold-change of 1. As an exploratory analysis of dynamics, max-normalized trajectories of the 1000 most abundant clonotypes were examined by PCA with hierarchical clustering. Each responding clone was given a CD4 or CD8 phenotype based on the CD4+ and CD8+ repertoires, which had been sequenced separately. In-frame beta chains were kept once TCRdb had trimmed the public reads at Q25 with fastp and called clones with MiXCR. Each CDR3 protein gets just one entry, which takes the most common genes and DNA from the rows behind it. For this entry, the V and J calls and clone size follow TCRdb and not the study's own pipeline. This sample has hundreds of thousands of distinct CDR3 sequences in its table, and roughly 20% of those were observed once. Around 13% of the sample rests with the top ten.

This clonotype was seen a handful of times. What this receptor recognizes is not known. Base qualities are not recorded, but no much larger clone differs from it by a single base. From a lookup of the germline V gene, CDR1 and CDR2 are SGHDT and YYEEEE. Trimming takes 7 bases from V and 5 bases from J, and the germline ends sit 15 bases apart. There are 13 amino acids in the CDR3, from cysteine to phenylalanine inclusive. The kept DNA is CDR3 alone, 39 bases in frame from the first base. The sequenced material came from PBMCs or a T cell subset sorted from them (not recorded which). This chain is built from TRBV5-6 and TRBJ2-5; the D segment might be TRBD1 or TRBD2, since each matches 6 bases. This TCR was recovered from an adult woman who had mild COVID-19 (a few samples of this study predate the infection). The sample titles of this study are shuffled in the database, so cell type and time point are left out; the donor was told from shared clones. The nucleotides read TGTGCCAGCGCCTTACGGGGGCCGGAGACCCAGTACTTC. It translates to CASALRGPETQYF.